The 16 T cell receptor beta chains in this list originate from one sample, sequenced in a study of cytomegalovirus exposure and HLA in healthy donors. The PCR made use of 60 Vbeta and 13 Jbeta primers. The method was immunoSEQ multiplex PCR; TCRdb's version includes in-frame clones alone and lacks a portion of them. Here the sample spans roughly 89,000 clones, around 74% being singletons. What was sequenced was PBMCs. These receptors were obtained from a man aged 30-40 years in good health and CMV-seropositive.

The chain carries TRBV7-2 and TRBJ1-3; TRBD1 matches 8 bases. Germline CDR1 reads SGHTA; CDR2 reads FQGNSA. Trimming took 5 bases from V and 2 from J; bases not matched to a gene: 5. CDR3 length: 15 residues. For the CDR3, the DNA is TGTGCCAGCAGCGACAGGGGTTTCGCTGGAAACACCATATATTTT. Translation gives CASSDRGFAGNTIYF.

The chain joins TRBV2 to TRBJ2-5; tentatively, D is TRBD1 (6 bases). Germline CDR1 reads SNHLY; CDR2 reads FYNNEI. The CDR3 has 12 amino acids. V dropped 4 bases and J dropped 4 bases, with 7 bases sitting between them. In nucleotides, the CDR3 is TGTGCCAGCAGTGTGGGGGCAGAGACCCAGTACTTC. Amino acid sequence: CASSVGAETQYF.

This clone was counted once. The chain is built from TRBV28 and TRBJ1-2, with 9 positions matching TRBD1. Germline V gene lookup returns CDR1 MDHEN and CDR2 SYDVKM. CDR3 size: 15 residues. V was pared by 8 bases and J by 1 base, with 8 bases of the junction left unmatched. The CDR3 DNA is TGTGCCAGCTCCTCGGGGACAGGGAGTAACTATGGCTACACCTTC. Translated, it gives CASSSGTGSNYGYTF.

Comments on this clone: One junction end disagrees with the germline gene, perhaps due to a read error. The chain has TRBV5-4 and TRBJ1-1, with 7 nucleotides matching TRBD1. CDR3 length equals 15 residues. The germline CDR1 and CDR2 sequences are SGHNT and YYREEE (reference sequence). The DNA for the CDR3 is TGCGCCAGCAGCCAAGGGGGCGGAGGTAATACTGAAGCTTTCTTT. It translates to CASSQGGGGNTEAFF.

This chain joins TRBV5-1 and TRBJ2-1, with 12 bases identical to TRBD2. The CDR3 covers 16 residues. Germline CDR1 reads SGHRS; CDR2 reads YFSETQ. The trim removed 4 bases at V and 10 bases at J, leaving 12 bases unmatched. The CDR3 spells CASSPPPSGGAREQFF. The CDR3 nucleotides read TGCGCCAGCAGCCCTCCCCCTAGCGGGGGGGCCCGCGAGCAGTTCTTC.

V is TRBV11-2 and J is TRBJ2-5, with 7 bases identical to TRBD2. This CDR3 is built from 17 residues. After removal of 1 base from V and 3 bases from J, the junction contained 11 bases not matched to a gene. Germline V gene sequence: CDR1 SGHAT, CDR2 FQNNGV. DNA of the CDR3: TGTGCCAGCAGCTTAGGGACTAGAGCAAGAGGGAAAGAGACCCAGTACTTC. This gives the protein CASSLGTRARGKETQYF. Using reference TRBV11-2 and TRBJ2-5 for the parts outside the CDR3, the full variable domain is EAGVAQSPRYKIIEKRQSVAFWCNPISGHATLYWYQQILGQGPKLLIQFQNNGVVDDSQLPKDRFSAERLKGVDSTLKIQPAKLEDSAVYLCASSLGTRARGKETQYFGPGTRLLVL.

CDR3 region: CASILEVLNTDTQYF. The CDR3 DNA follows: TGTGCCAGCATCCTGGAGGTTCTTAACACAGATACGCAGTATTTT. This chain joins TRBV2 and TRBJ2-3; a possible D gene is TRBD2 (5 bases). The germline gives CDR1 SNHLY, CDR2 FYNNEI. The length of the CDR3 is 15 residues. V was clipped by 7 bases and J by 2 bases, with 16 bases between them.

This rearrangement joins TRBV5-8 to TRBJ1-6; 7 bases align to TRBD1. The CDR3 extends over 15 amino acids. Trimming at V came to 4 bases and at J to 7 bases, leaving 8 bases not matched to a gene. Germline V gives CDR1 SGHTS, CDR2 YDEGEE. The CDR3 reads CASSIRWGQNSPLHF. CDR3 DNA: TGTGCCAGCAGCATTCGTTGGGGACAGAATTCACCCCTCCACTTT.

This chain connects TRBV28 to TRBJ1-2, with D possibly TRBD1 on 6 matching bases. The length of the CDR3 is 15 residues. The germline V gene has CDR1 MDHEN and CDR2 SYDVKM. V lost 6 bases and J lost 7, with 21 bases in between. The CDR3 bases are TGTGCCAGCAGGGATGAACAGGGCTCAATCTCTGGCTACACCTTC. Its translation: CASRDEQGSISGYTF.

This clone was seen a few times. V and J are TRBV2 and TRBJ1-1, with D unresolved. The CDR3 has 13 amino acids. Trimming stripped 2 bases from V and 5 bases from J, with 9 bases between. Germline V gene sequence: CDR1 SNHLY, CDR2 FYNNEI. The CDR3 here is CASSERVLTEAFF. CDR3 bases: TGTGCCAGCAGTGAACGGGTTTTGACTGAAGCTTTCTTT.

V is TRBV9 and J is TRBJ2-3; 8 nucleotides agree with TRBD1. The germline V gene encodes CDR1 SGDLS and CDR2 YYNGEE. The ends lost 0 bases at V and 5 bases at J; junction bases unmatched: 8. CDR3 length: 16 amino acids. CDR3 DNA: TGTGCCAGCAGCGTAGGATGGCAGGGGGCTGGAGATACGCAGTATTTT. Protein product: CASSVGWQGAGDTQYF.

This chain's CDR3 is CASSGGGTDTQYF. CDR3 DNA: TGTGCCAGCAGCGGGGGGGGCACAGATACGCAGTATTTT. V is TRBV7-9 and J is TRBJ2-3; 7 nucleotides match TRBD2. The CDR3 covers 13 residues. J was trimmed by 1 base and V by 5 bases; bases with no gene match: 0. The germline gives CDR1 SEHNR, CDR2 FQNEAQ (reference sequence). Supplemented by reference TRBV7-9 and TRBJ2-3, the full variable domain reads DTGVSQNPRHKITKRGQNVTFRCDPISEHNRLYWYRQTLGQGPEFLTYFQNEAQLEKSRLLSDRFSAERPKGSFSTLEIQRTEQGDSAMYLCASSGGGTDTQYFGPGTRLTVL.

In this sample, this clone turned up a few times. V and J are TRBV5-6 and TRBJ1-4; 10 bases match TRBD1. CDR1 and CDR2 from the germline V gene are SGHDT and YYEEEE. Trimming cost V 1 base and J 6 bases; bases outside gene matches: 6. The CDR3 consists of 16 residues. This CDR3 reads CASSLPRQGADEKLFF. DNA of the CDR3: TGTGCCAGCAGCTTGCCTAGACAGGGGGCGGATGAAAAACTGTTTTTT.

The V gene is TRBV13, the J gene TRBJ1-6; no reliable D call. CDR1 PRHDT and CDR2 FYEKMQ come from the germline V gene (reference sequence). The CDR3 length is 16 residues. Trimming pared 3 bases from V and 9 bases from J, leaving 18 bases between. In nucleotides, the CDR3 is TGTGCCAGCAGCTTCAGTTCCCCCTTGGGAGGTTCACCCCTCCACTTT. This encodes CASSFSSPLGGSPLHF.

This chain uses TRBV18 with TRBJ2-7; tentatively, D is TRBD1 (5 bases). The V gene lost 3 bases and the J gene lost 3 bases, with 9 bases spanning the gap. Germline V gene lookup returns CDR1 KGHSH and CDR2 LQKENI. The CDR3 is 13 residues long. CDR3 in DNA: TGTGCCAGCTCACCTTTCAGGGACTACGAGCAGTACTTC. Its translation is CASSPFRDYEQYF. Combining the CDR3 with reference TRBV18 and TRBJ2-7 gives the whole variable domain NAGVMQNPRHLVRRRGQEARLRCSPMKGHSHVYWYRQLPEEGLKFMVYLQKENIIDESGMPKERFSAEFPKEGPSILRIQQVVRGDSAAYFCASSPFRDYEQYFGPGTRLTVT.

V is TRBV9 and J is TRBJ2-1; no definite D call. From germline, CDR1 is SGDLS and CDR2 YYNGEE. The V and J ends lost 0 bases and 2 bases respectively, with 9 bases between them. CDR3 length equals 15 residues. CDR3 sequence (DNA): TGTGCCAGCAGCGTAGGCAGCGTGACCTACAATGAGCAGTTCTTC. Its protein product is CASSVGSVTYNEQFF.